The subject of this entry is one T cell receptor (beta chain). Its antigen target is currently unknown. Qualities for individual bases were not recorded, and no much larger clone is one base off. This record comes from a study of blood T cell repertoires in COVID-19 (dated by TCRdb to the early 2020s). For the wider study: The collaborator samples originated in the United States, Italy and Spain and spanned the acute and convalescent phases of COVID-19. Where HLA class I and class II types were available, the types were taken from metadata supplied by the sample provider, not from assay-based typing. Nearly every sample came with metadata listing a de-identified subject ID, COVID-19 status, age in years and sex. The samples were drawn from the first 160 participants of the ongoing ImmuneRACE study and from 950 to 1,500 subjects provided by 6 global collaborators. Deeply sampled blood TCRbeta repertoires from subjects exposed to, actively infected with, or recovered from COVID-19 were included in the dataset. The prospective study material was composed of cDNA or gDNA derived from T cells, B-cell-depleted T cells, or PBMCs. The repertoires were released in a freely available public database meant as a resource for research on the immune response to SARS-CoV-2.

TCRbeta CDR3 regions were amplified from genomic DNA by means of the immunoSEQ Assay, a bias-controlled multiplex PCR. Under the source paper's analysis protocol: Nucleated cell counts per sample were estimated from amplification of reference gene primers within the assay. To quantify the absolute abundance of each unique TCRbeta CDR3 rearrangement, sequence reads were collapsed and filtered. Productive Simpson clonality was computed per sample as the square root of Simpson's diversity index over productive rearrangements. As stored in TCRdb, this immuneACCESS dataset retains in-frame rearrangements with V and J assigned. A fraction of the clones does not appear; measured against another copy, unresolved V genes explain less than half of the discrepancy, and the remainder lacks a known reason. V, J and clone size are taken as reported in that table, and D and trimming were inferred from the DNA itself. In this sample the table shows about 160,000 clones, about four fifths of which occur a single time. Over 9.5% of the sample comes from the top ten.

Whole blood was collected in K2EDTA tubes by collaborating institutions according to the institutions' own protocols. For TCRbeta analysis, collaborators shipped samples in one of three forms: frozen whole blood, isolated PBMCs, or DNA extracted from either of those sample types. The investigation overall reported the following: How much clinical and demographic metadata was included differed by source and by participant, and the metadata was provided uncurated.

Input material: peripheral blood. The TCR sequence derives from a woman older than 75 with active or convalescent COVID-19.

The CDR3 corresponds to CASSLAVGTVNSPLHF. The nucleotide sequence reads as follows: TGCGCCAGCAGCTTGGCCGTGGGTACAGTTAATTCACCCCTCCACTTT. The sequence is built from TRBV5-1 and TRBJ1-6; too little of a D gene remains to name it. Measured from the cysteine to the phenylalanine, the CDR3 is 16 residues long. Left in the record is the CDR3 DNA by itself, 48 bases read in frame from the first base. The germline V gene gives CDR1 as SGHRS and CDR2 as YFSETQ. V loses 0 bases of germline sequence and J loses 6 bases, and the interval between the two ends is 13 bases.